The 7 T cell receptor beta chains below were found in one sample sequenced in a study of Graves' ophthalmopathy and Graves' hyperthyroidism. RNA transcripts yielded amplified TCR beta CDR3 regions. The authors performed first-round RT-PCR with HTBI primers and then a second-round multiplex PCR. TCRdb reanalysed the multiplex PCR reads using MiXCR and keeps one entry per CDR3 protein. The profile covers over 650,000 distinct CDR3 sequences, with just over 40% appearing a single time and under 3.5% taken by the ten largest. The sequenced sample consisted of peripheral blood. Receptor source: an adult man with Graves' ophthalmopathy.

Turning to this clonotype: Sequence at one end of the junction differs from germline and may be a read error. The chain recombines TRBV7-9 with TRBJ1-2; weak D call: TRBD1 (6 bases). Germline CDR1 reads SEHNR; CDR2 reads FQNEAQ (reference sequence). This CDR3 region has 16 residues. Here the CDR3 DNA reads TGCGCCGGCAGCCAAGACCGGAGCAGGGGATACTATGGCTACACCTTC. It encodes CAGSQDRSRGYYGYTF.

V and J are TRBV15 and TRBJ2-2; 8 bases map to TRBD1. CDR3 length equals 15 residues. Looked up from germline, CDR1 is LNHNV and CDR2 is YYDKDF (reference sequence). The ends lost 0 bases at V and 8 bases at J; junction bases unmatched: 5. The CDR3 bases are TGTGCCACCAGCAGAGATTTCACAGGGGGAGGGGAGCTGTTTTTT. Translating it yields CATSRDFTGGGELFF.

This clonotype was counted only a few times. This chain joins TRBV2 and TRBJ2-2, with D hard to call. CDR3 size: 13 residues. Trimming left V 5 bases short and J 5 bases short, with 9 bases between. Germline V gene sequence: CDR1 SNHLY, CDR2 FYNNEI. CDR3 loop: CASSSSSTGELFF. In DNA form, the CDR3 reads TGTGCCAGCAGTTCCTCATCTACCGGGGAGCTGTTTTTT.

This chain's CDR3 is CASSGLAGEQYF. The CDR3 bases are TGTGCCAGCAGTGGATTAGCGGGCGAGCAGTACTTC. The chain combines TRBV2 with TRBJ2-7; 7 bases are shared with TRBD2. The V and J ends lost 4 bases and 6 bases, in that order; junction bases with no gene match: 3. The CDR3 has 12 amino acids. Germline assignment: CDR1 SNHLY and CDR2 FYNNEI.

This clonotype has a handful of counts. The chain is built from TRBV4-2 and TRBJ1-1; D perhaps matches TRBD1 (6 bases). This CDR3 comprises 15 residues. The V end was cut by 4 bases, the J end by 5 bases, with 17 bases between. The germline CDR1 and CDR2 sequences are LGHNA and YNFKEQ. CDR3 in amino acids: CASSPQTGKGTEAFF. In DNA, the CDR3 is TGTGCCAGCAGCCCTCAAACAGGGAAGGGGACTGAAGCTTTCTTT.

The CDR3, as DNA: TGTGCCAACAGTTTCAACGAGCAATACGAGCAGTACTTC. This codes for CANSFNEQYEQYF. The rearrangement joins TRBV3-1 to TRBJ2-7; no firm D call. The V gene lost 10 bases and the J gene lost 4 bases, with 17 bases spanning the gap. Germline V gene lookup returns CDR1 LGHDT and CDR2 YNNKEL (reference sequence). The CDR3 extends over 13 amino acids.

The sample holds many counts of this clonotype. The CDR3 coding sequence is TGTGCCAGCAGTGGACAGTCCAACACAGATACGCAGTATTTT. Its translation: CASSGQSNTDTQYF. The rearrangement links TRBV25-1 to TRBJ2-3; a possible D gene is TRBD1 (5 bases). CDR3 size: 14 residues. Germline values: CDR1 MGHDK, CDR2 SYGVNS. The V gene lost 4 bases and the J gene lost 2 bases, with 10 bases spanning the gap.